This TCR beta chain derives from a study of T cell responses to AZD1222 COVID-19 vaccine. Study-level findings and limits: Vaccine-associated CD4 TCRs ranged over spike, dominating at 160-218 and 743-854. Sampling captured repertoires only after the peak T cell response. The sample set comprised mostly white British donors with more females, and clonal diversity was possibly underestimated.

V dropped 1 base and J dropped 7 bases, with 13 bases sitting between them. Germline lookup yields CDR1 MGHDK and CDR2 SYGVNS. The CDR3 is made up of 15 amino acids. A single count supports this clone. Its antigen is as yet unknown. Libraries were prepared by immunoSEQ multiplex PCR; TCRdb keeps only in-frame clonotypes and omits some of them. Among 80,000 to 85,000 clones listed, 75% to 95% were seen once. The V call is TRBV25-1, the J call TRBJ1-4, with D possibly being TRBD1 (6 bases). The sample consisted of peripheral blood, taken 28 days after the second AZD1222 dose. The sequence came from an adult who received the AZD1222 COVID-19 vaccine. CDR3 amino acids: CASSESGTSGEKLFF. The DNA for the CDR3 is TGTGCCAGCAGTGAATCGGGGACATCGGGTGAAAAACTGTTTTTT.